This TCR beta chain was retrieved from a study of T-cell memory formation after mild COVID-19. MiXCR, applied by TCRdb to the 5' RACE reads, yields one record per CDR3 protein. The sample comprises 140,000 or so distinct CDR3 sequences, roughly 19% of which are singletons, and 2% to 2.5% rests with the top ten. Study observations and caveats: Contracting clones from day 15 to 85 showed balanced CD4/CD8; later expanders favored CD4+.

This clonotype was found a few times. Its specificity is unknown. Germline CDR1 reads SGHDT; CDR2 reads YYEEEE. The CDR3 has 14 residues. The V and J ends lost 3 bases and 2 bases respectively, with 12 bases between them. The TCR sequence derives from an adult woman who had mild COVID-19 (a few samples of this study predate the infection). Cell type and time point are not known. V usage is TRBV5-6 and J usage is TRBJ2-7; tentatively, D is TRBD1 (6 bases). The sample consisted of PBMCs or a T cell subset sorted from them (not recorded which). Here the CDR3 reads CASSWGHPPYEQYF. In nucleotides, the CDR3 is TGTGCCAGCAGCTGGGGACACCCACCCTACGAGCAGTACTTC. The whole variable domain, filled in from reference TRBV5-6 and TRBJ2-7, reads DAGVTQSPTHLIKTRGQQVTLRCSPKSGHDTVSWYQQALGQGPQFIFQYYEEEERQRGNFPDRFSGHQFPNYSSELNVNALLLGDSALYLCASSWGHPPYEQYFGPGTRLTVT.